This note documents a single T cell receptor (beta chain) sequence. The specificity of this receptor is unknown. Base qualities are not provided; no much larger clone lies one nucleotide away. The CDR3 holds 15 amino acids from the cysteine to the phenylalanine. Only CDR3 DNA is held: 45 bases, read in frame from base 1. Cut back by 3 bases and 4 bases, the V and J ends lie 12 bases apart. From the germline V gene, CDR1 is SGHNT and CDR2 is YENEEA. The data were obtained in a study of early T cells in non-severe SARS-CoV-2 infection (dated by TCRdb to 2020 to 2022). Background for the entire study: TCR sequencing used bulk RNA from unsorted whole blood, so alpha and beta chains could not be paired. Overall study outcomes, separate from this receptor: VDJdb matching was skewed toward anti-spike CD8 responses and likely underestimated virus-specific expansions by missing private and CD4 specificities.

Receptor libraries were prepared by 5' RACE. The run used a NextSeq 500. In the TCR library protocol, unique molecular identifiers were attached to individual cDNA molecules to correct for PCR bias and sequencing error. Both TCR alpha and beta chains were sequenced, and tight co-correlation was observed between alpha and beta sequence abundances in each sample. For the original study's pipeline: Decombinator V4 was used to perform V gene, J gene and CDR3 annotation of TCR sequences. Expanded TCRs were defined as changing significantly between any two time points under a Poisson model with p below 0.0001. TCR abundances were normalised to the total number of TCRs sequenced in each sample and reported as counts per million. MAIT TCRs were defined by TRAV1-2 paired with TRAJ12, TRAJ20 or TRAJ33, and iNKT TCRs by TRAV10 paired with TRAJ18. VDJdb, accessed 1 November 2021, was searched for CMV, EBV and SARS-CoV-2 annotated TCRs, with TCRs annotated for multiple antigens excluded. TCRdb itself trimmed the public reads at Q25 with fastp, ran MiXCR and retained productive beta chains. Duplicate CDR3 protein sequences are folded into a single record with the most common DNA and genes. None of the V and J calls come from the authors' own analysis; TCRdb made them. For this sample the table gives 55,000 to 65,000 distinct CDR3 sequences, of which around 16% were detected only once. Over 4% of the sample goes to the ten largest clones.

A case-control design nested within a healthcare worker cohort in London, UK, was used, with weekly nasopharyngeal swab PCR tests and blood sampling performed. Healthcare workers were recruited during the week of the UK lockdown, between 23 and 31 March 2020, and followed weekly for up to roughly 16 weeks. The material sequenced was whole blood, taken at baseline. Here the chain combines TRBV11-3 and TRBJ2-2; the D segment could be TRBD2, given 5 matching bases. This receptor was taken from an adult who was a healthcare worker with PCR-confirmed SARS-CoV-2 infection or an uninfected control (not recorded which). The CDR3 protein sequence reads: CASSFRRESTGELFF. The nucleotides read TGTGCCAGCAGCTTTAGACGGGAAAGCACCGGGGAGCTGTTTTTT.